The 12 T cell receptor beta chains reported below all come from one sample, sequenced in a study of radiation and T cells in renal cell carcinoma. Only in-frame clones appear in the TCRdb table, and some are missing; sequencing was by immunoSEQ multiplex PCR. In the table there are about 120,000 clones, around 81% of which are singletons. The sample's time point: blood 2 weeks post-SBRT. Specified treatment: 15 Gy SBRT to primary tumor, nephrectomy 4 weeks later. The material was blood, obtained from a patient whose treatment included radiotherapy and nephrectomy. The receptors derive from a man aged 50 or older with renal cell carcinoma.

V usage is TRBV27 and J usage is TRBJ2-7, with D possibly TRBD2 on 5 matching bases. Trimming left V 3 bases short and J 5 bases short, with 14 bases between. Per germline, CDR1 MNHEY and CDR2 SMNVEV (reference sequence). The CDR3 extends over 14 amino acids. The CDR3: CASSFRGSLNEQYF. In nucleotides, the CDR3 is TGTGCCAGCAGTTTCAGAGGGAGTTTGAACGAGCAGTACTTC.

In its sample, this clone was seen a few times. The chain is built from TRBV28 and TRBJ2-7, with 12 bases identical to TRBD2. The germline V gene encodes CDR1 MDHEN and CDR2 SYDVKM. The CDR3 sequence is 15 residues long. The junction had 9 bases not matched to a gene; V was cut back by 6 bases and J by 6 bases. DNA of the CDR3: TGTGCCAGCAGCCCGCGACTAGCGGGAGTTTCCGAGCAGTACTTC. It translates to CASSPRLAGVSEQYF.

The chain carries TRBV19 and TRBJ1-3; D gene unclear. The CDR3 length is 14 residues. The germline V gene has CDR1 LNHDA and CDR2 SQIVND (reference sequence). V lost 2 bases to trimming and J lost 0 bases, with 5 bases between them. The CDR3 loop is CASSIQSSGNTIYF. CDR3 nucleotides: TGTGCCAGTAGTATACAAAGCTCTGGAAACACCATATATTTT.

The gene calls are TRBV30 and TRBJ1-2; D might be TRBD1 (5 bases). Germline V lookup: CDR1 GTSNPN, CDR2 SVGIG (reference sequence). Trimming left V 0 bases short and J 5 bases short, with 10 bases between. The CDR3 contains 13 residues. The CDR3 sequence: CAWSVRGTYGYTF. CDR3 DNA: TGTGCCTGGAGTGTACGGGGGACGTATGGCTACACCTTC.

Comments on this clone: Without the conserved terminal phenylalanine or tryptophan, this CDR3 likely stems from a read error. Because the CDR3's place on the DNA is in doubt, the DNA is left out and the CDR3 is given as listed by TCRdb. The V gene is TRBV6-7, the J gene TRBJ2-4. TRBV6-7 is labeled an ORF, and its function is uncertain. The CDR3 comprises 9 residues, both ends counted. The CDR3 here is CASSYPKII.

This sequence joins TRBV7-2 and TRBJ2-1; 9 nucleotides align to TRBD1. Looked up from germline, CDR1 is SGHTA and CDR2 is FQGNSA. This CDR3 comprises 14 residues. Trimming at V came to 5 bases and at J to 9 bases, leaving 8 bases not matched to a gene. The CDR3: CASSDPGQGVEQFF. The CDR3 bases are TGTGCCAGCAGCGACCCGGGACAGGGTGTTGAGCAGTTCTTC. Together with reference TRBV7-2 and TRBJ2-1, the CDR3 gives the full variable domain: GAGVSQSPSNKVTEKGKDVELRCDPISGHTALYWYRQSLGQGLEFLIYFQGNSAPDKSGLPSDRFSAERTGGSVSTLTIQRTQQEDSAVYLCASSDPGQGVEQFFGPGTRLTVL.

The chain employs TRBV4-3 and TRBJ2-5, with unresolved D. The DNA end is more similar to TRBJ2-7, so the J call may be wrong. The CDR3 contains 14 residues. CDR1 is LGHNA, CDR2 YSLEER, per germline. Written as DNA, the CDR3 is TGCGCCAGCAGCCAAGATGTCAGGACCTACGAGCAGTACTTC. This gives the protein CASSQDVRTYEQYF.

This sequence joins TRBV30 and TRBJ2-5; TRBD2 matches at 16 bases. Germline CDR1 and CDR2: GTSNPN and SVGIG (reference sequence). This CDR3 is 15 amino acids long. After removal of 2 bases from V and 6 bases from J, the junction contained 3 bases not matched to a gene. The chain's CDR3 is CAWSPGLAGGQTQYF. The CDR3 coding sequence is TGTGCCTGGAGTCCGGGACTAGCGGGAGGGCAGACCCAGTACTTC.

The chain is built from TRBV6-5 and TRBJ2-7; 13 bases are a match to TRBD2. The germline V gene has CDR1 MNHEY and CDR2 SVGAGI. V was pared by 6 bases and J by 2 bases, with 4 bases of the junction left unmatched. This CDR3 has 15 amino acids. This CDR3 reads CASSSGLAGAYEQYF. CDR3 DNA sequence: TGTGCCAGCAGCTCAGGACTAGCGGGGGCCTACGAGCAGTACTTC.

The CDR3 DNA reads as TGCGCCAGCAGCCAAGAAAGAGGGACGGGGGGCCCACAAGATACGCAGTATTTT. Its translation: CASSQERGTGGPQDTQYF. The chain carries TRBV4-1 and TRBJ2-3, with a weak D call TRBD2 (7 bases). The germline V gene has CDR1 MGHRA and CDR2 YSYEKL. V lost 0 bases and J lost 5, with 21 bases in between. The CDR3 has 18 amino acids.

This chain links TRBV28 with TRBJ1-2; D remains ambiguous. This CDR3 has 13 residues. Per the germline V gene, CDR1 is MDHEN and CDR2 is SYDVKM. V was trimmed by 3 bases and J by 8 bases, leaving 13 bases between them. Written as DNA, the CDR3 is TGTGCCAGCAGTTTTCGCGGGTTTTACGGCTACACCTTC. Translating it yields CASSFRGFYGYTF.

J is TRBJ1-3 and V is TRBV15; maybe TRBD1 (5 bases). The CDR3 runs 14 residues. Looked up from germline, CDR1 is LNHNV and CDR2 is YYDKDF (reference sequence). Trimming pared 1 base from V and 2 bases from J, leaving 6 bases between. The CDR3 nucleotides read TGTGCCACCAGCAGAGGGGGCGCTGGAAACACCATATATTTT. This sequence encodes CATSRGGAGNTIYF.